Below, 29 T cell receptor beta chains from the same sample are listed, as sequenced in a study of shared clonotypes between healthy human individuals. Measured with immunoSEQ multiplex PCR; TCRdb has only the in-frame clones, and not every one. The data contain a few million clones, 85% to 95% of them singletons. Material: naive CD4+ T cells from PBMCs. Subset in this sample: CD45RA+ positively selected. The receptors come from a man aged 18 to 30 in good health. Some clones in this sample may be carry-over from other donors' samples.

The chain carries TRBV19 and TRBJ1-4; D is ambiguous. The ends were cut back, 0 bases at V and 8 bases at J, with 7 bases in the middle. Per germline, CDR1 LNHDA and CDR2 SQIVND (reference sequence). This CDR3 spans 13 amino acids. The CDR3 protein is CASSIDIPEKLFF. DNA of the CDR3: TGTGCCAGTAGTATAGATATTCCGGAAAAACTGTTTTTT.

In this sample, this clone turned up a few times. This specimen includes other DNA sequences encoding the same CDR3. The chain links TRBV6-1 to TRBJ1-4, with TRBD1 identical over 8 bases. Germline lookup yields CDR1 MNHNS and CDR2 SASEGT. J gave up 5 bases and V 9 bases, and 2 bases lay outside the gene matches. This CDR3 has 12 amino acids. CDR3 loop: CASRTGNEKLFF. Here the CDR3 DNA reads TGTGCCAGTCGGACAGGGAATGAAAAACTGTTTTTT.

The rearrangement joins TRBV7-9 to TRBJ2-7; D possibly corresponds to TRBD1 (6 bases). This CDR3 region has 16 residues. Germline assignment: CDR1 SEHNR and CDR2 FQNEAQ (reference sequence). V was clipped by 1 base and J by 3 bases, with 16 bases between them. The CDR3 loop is CASSLGVGHLNYEQYF. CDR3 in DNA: TGTGCCAGCAGCTTAGGCGTGGGACACCTTAACTACGAGCAGTACTTC.

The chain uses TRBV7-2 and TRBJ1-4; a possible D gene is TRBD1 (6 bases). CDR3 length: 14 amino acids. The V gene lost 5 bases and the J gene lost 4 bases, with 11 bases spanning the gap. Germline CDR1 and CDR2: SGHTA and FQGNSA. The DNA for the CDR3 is TGTGCCAGCAGCCTCACAGGGTTTAATGAAAAACTGTTTTTT. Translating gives CASSLTGFNEKLFF.

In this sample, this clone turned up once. The CDR3 region has the DNA TGTGCCAGCAGTTACAGGGAGACACCTGGCTACACCTTC. Amino acids: CASSYRETPGYTF. The rearrangement uses TRBV6-6 and TRBJ1-2; D unclear. Germline-derived CDR1 and CDR2 are MNHNY and SVGAGI (reference sequence). The CDR3 contains 13 residues. The ends were cut back, 2 bases at V and 7 bases at J, with 11 bases in the middle.

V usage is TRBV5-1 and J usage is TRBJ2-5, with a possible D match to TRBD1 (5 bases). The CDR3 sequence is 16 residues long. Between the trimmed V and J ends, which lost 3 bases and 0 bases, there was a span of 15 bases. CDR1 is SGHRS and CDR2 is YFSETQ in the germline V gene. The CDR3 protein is CASSSGRQSYQETQYF. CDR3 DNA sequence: TGCGCCAGCAGCTCGGGCCGACAGTCGTACCAAGAGACCCAGTACTTC.

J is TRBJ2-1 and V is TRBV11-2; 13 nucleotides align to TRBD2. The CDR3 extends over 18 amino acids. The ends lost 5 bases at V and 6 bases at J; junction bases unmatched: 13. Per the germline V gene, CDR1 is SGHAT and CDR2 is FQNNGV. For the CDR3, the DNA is TGTGCCAGCAGCAAGACTAGCGGGAGGTTGGGTGGCGGCAATGAGCAGTTCTTC. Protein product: CASSKTSGRLGGGNEQFF.

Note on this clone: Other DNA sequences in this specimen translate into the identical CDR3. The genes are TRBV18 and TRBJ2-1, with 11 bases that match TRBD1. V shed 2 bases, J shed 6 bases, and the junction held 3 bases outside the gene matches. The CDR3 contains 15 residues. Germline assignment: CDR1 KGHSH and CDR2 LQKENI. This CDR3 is CASSPGQGAPNEQFF. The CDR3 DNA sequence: TGTGCCAGCTCACCAGGACAGGGGGCACCCAATGAGCAGTTCTTC.

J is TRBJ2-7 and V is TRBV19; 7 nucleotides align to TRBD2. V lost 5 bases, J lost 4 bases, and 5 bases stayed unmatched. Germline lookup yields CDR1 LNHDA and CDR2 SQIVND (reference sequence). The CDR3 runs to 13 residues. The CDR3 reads CASSAGLLYEQYF. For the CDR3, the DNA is TGTGCCAGTAGTGCGGGACTATTGTACGAGCAGTACTTC.

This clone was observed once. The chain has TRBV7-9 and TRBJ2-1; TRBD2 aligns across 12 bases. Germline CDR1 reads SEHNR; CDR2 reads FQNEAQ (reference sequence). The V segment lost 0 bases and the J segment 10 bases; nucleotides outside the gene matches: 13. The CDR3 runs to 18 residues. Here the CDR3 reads CASSLAAGASGRVMEQFF. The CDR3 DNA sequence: TGTGCCAGCAGCTTAGCGGCGGGAGCTAGCGGGAGGGTGATGGAGCAGTTCTTC.

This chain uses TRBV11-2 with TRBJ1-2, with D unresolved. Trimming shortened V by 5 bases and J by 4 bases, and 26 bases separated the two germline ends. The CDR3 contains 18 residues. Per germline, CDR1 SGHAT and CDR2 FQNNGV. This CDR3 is CASSVIARQEGKGYGYTF. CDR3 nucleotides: TGTGCCAGCAGCGTCATAGCCCGGCAGGAGGGAAAAGGCTATGGCTACACCTTC.

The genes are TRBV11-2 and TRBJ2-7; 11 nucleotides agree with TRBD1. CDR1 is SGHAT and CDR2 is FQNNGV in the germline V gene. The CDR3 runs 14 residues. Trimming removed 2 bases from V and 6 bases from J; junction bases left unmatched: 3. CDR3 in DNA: TGTGCCAGCAGCTTACAGGGACAGGGGGGCGAGCAGTACTTC. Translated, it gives CASSLQGQGGEQYF.

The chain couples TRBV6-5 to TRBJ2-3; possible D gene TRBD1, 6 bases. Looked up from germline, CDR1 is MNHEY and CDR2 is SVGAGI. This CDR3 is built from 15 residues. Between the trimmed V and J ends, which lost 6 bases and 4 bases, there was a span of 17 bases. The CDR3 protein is CASRTTTGSSDTQYF. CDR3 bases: TGTGCCAGCAGGACAACGACAGGTAGCTCAGATACGCAGTATTTT.

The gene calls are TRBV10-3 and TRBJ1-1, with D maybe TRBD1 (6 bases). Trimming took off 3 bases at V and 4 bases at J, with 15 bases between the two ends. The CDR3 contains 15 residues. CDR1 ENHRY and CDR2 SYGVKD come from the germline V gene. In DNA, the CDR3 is TGTGCCATCAGTGATCAGGGGCAGGGCGGCACTGAAGCTTTCTTT. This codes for CAISDQGQGGTEAFF.

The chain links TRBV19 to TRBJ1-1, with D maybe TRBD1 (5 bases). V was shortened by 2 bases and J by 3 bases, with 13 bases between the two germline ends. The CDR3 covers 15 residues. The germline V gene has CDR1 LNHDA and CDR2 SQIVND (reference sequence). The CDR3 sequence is CASSINLRGHTEAFF. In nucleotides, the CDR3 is TGTGCCAGTAGTATAAATCTGAGGGGTCACACTGAAGCTTTCTTT.

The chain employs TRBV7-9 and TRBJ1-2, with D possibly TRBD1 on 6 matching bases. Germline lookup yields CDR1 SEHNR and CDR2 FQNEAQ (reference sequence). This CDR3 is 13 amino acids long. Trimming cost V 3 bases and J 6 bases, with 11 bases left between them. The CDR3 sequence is CASSFDRPNGYTF. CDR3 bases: TGTGCCAGCAGCTTTGACAGGCCGAATGGCTACACCTTC.

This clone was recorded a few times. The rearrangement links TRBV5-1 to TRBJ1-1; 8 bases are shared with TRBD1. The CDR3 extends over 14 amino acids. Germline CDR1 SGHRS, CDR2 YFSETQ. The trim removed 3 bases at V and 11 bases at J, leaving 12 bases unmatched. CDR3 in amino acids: CASSSSGTGPEAFF. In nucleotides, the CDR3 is TGCGCCAGCAGCTCGTCCGGGACAGGACCGGAGGCTTTCTTT.

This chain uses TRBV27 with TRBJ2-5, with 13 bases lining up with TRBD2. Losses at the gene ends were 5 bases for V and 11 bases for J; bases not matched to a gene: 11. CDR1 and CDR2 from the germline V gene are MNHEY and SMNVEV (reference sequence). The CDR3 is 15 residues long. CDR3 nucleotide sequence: TGTGCCAGCAGTCCGGGGACTAGCGGGAAGAGGGAGCAGTACTTC. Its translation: CASSPGTSGKREQYF.

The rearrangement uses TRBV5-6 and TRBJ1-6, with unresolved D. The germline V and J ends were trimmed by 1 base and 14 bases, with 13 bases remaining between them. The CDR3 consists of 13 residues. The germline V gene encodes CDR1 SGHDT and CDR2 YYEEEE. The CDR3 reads CASSLWRVEALHF. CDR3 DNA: TGTGCCAGCAGCTTGTGGCGGGTGGAGGCCCTCCACTTT. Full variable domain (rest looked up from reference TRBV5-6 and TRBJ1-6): DAGVTQSPTHLIKTRGQQVTLRCSPKSGHDTVSWYQQALGQGPQFIFQYYEEEERQRGNFPDRFSGHQFPNYSSELNVNALLLGDSALYLCASSLWRVEALHFGNGTRLTVT.

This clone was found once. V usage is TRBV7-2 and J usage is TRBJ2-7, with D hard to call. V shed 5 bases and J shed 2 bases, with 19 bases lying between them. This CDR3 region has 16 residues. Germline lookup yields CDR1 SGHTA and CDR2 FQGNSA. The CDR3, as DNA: TGTGCCAGCAGCCCCCGATCCCAGCGCTCCGCCTACGAGCAGTACTTC. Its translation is CASSPRSQRSAYEQYF.

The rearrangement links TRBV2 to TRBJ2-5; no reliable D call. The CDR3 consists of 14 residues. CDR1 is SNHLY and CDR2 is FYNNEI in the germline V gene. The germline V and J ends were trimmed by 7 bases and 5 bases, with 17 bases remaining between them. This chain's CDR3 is CASIKTILGETQYF. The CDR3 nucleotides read TGTGCCAGCATTAAAACCATCCTAGGGGAGACCCAGTACTTC.

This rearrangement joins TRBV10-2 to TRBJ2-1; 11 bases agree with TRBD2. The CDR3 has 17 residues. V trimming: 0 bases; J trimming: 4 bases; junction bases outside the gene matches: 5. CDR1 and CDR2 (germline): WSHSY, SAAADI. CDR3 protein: CASSESLLAGAYNEQFF. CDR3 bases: TGCGCCAGCAGTGAGTCTTTACTAGCGGGAGCTTACAATGAGCAGTTCTTC.

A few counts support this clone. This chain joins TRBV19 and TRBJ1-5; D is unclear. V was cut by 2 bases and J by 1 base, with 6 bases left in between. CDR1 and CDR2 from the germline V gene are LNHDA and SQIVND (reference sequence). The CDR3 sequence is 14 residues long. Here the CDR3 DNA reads TGTGCCAGTAGTATAATCGGCAGCAATCAGCCCCAGCATTTT. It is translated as CASSIIGSNQPQHF.

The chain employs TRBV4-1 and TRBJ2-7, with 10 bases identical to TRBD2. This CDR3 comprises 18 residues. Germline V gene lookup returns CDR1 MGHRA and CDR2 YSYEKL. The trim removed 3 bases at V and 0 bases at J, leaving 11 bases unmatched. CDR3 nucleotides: TGCGCCAGCAGCCACCTCCTCGTACTAGCGGGAAGCTCCTACGAGCAGTACTTC. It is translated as CASSHLLVLAGSSYEQYF.

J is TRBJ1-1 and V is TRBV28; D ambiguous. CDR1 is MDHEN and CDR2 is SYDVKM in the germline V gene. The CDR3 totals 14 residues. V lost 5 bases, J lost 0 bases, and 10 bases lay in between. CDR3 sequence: CASSTQGLNTEAFF. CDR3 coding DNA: TGTGCCAGCAGTACCCAAGGGCTGAACACTGAAGCTTTCTTT. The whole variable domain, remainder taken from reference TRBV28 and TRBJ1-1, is DVKVTQSSRYLVKRTGEKVFLECVQDMDHENMFWYRQDPGLGLRLIYFSYDVKMKEKGDIPEGYSVSREKKERFSLILESASTNQTSMYLCASSTQGLNTEAFFGQGTRLTVV.

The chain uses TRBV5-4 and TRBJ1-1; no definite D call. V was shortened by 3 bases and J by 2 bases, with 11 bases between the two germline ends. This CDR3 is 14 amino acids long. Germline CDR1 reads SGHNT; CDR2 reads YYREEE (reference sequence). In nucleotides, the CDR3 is TGTGCCAGCAGCTCCAACGTCGTTAACACTGAAGCTTTCTTT. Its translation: CASSSNVVNTEAFF.

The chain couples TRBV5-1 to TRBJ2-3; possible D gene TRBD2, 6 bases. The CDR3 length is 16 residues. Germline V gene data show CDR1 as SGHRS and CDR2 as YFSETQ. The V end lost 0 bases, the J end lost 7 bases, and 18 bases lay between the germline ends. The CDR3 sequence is CASSLVSGDGRNTQYF. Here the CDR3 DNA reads TGCGCCAGCAGCTTGGTCTCGGGGGATGGGAGGAATACGCAGTATTTT.

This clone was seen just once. CDR3 amino acids: CASTQGFWYGYTF. CDR3 nucleotide sequence: TGCGCCAGCACACAGGGATTTTGGTATGGCTACACCTTC. V usage is TRBV10-2 and J usage is TRBJ1-2, with a possible D match to TRBD1 (6 bases). The CDR3 has 13 residues. The V gene lost 7 bases and the J gene lost 5 bases, with 14 bases spanning the gap. Germline CDR1 WSHSY, CDR2 SAAADI.

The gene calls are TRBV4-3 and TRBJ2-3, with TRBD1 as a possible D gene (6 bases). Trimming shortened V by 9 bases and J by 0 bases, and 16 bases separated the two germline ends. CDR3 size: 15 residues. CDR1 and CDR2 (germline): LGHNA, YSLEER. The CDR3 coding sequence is TGCGCCAGTAGGCCGGGACACCGGAGCACAGATACGCAGTATTTT. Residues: CASRPGHRSTDTQYF.